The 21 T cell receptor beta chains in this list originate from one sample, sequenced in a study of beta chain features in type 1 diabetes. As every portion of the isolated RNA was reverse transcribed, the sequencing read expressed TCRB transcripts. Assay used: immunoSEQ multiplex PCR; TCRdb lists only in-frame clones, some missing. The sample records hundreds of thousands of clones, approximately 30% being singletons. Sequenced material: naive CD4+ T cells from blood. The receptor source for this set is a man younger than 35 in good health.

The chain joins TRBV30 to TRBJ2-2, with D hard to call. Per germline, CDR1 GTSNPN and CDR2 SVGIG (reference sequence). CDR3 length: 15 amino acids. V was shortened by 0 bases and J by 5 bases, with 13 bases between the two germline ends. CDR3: CAWSVDLTTTGELFF. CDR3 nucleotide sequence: TGTGCCTGGAGTGTGGACCTTACCACTACCGGGGAGCTGTTTTTT. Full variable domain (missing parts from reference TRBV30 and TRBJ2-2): SQTIHQWPATLVQPVGSPLSLECTVEGTSNPNLYWYRQAAGRGLQLLFYSVGIGQISSEVPQNLSASRPQDRQFILSSKKLLLSDSGFYLCAWSVDLTTTGELFFGEGSRLTVL.

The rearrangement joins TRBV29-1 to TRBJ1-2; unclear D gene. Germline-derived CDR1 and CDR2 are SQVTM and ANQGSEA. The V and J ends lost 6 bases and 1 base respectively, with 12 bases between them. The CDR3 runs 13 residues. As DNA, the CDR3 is TGCAGCGTCGAGAACTACCTTAACTATGGCTACACCTTC. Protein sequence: CSVENYLNYGYTF.

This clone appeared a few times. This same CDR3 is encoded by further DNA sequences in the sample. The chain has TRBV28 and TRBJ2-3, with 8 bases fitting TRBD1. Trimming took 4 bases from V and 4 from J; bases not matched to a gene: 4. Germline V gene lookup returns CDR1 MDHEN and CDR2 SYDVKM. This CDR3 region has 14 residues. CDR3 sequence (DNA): TGTGCCAGCAGTTCCGGACAGGGCCCAGATACGCAGTATTTT. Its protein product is CASSSGQGPDTQYF.

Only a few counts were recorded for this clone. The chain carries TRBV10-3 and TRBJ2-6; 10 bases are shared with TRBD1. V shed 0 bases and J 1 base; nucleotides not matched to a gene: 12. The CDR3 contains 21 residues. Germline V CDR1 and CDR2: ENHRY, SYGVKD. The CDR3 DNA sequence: TGTGCCATCAGTGAGTCATTGCTCGGGACAGGGGCTTGGTCTGGGGCCAACGTCCTGACTTTC. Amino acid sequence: CAISESLLGTGAWSGANVLTF.

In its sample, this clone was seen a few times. The CDR3 loop is CASSARGLEPGLAGSRYNEQFF. CDR3 coding DNA: TGCGCCAGCAGCGCAAGAGGGTTGGAACCGGGACTAGCGGGAAGCAGGTACAATGAGCAGTTCTTC. J is TRBJ2-1 and V is TRBV4-3; 13 nucleotides align to TRBD2. The CDR3 sequence is 22 residues long. The germline gives CDR1 LGHNA, CDR2 YSLEER. The V gene end was trimmed by 5 bases and the J gene end by 4 bases; junction bases not matched to a gene: 23.

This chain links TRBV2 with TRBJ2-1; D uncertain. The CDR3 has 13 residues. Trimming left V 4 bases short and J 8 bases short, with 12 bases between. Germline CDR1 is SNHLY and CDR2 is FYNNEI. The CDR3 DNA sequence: TGTGCCAGCAGTGGGGGAATTGTCGATGAGCAGTTCTTC. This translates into CASSGGIVDEQFF.

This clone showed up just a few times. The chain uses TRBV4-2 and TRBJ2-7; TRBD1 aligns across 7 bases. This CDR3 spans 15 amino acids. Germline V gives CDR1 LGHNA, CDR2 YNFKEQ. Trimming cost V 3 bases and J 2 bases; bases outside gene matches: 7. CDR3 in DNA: TGTGCCAGCAGCCAGGTGGACAGGCGCCCCTACGAGCAGTACTTC. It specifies CASSQVDRRPYEQYF.

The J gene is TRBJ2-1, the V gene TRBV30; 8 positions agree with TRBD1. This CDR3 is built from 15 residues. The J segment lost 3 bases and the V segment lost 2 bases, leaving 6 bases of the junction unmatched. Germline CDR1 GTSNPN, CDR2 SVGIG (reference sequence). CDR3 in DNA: TGTGCCTGGAGTCCTACAGGGGGGCGCTACAATGAGCAGTTCTTC. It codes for CAWSPTGGRYNEQFF.

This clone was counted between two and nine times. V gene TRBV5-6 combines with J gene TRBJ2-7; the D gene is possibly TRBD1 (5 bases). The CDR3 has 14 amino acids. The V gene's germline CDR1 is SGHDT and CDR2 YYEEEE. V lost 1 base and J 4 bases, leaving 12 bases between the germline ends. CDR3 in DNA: TGTGCCAGCAGCTTGAAGCAGGGTATATACGAGCAGTACTTC. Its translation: CASSLKQGIYEQYF.

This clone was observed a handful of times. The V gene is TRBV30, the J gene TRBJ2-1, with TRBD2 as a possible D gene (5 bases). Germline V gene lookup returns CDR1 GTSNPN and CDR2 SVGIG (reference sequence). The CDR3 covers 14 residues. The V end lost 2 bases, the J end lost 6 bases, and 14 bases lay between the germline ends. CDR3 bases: TGTGCCTGGAGTATCCGGGGAGATCGCAATGAGCAGTTCTTC. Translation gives CAWSIRGDRNEQFF. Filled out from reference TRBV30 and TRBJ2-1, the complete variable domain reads SQTIHQWPATLVQPVGSPLSLECTVEGTSNPNLYWYRQAAGRGLQLLFYSVGIGQISSEVPQNLSASRPQDRQFILSSKKLLLSDSGFYLCAWSIRGDRNEQFFGPGTRLTVL.

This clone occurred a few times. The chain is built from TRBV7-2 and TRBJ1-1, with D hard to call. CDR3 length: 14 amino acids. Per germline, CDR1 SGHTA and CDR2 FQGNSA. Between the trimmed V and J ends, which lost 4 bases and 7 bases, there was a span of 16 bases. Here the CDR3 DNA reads TGTGCCAGCAGCTCCGGCTCTAGAGCGGATGAAGCTTTCTTT. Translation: CASSSGSRADEAFF.

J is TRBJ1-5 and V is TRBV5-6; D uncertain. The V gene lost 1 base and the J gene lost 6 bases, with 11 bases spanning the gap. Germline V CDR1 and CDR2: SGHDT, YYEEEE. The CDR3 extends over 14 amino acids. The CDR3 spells CASSLMGSGQPQHF. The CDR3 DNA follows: TGTGCCAGCAGCTTGATGGGGTCGGGTCAGCCCCAGCATTTT.

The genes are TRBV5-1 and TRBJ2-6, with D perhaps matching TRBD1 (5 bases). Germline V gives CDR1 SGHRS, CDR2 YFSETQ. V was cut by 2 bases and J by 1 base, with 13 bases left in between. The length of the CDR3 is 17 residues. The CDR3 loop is CASSFGQGLSGANVLTF. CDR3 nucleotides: TGCGCCAGCAGCTTTGGGCAGGGATTATCTGGGGCCAACGTCCTGACTTTC.

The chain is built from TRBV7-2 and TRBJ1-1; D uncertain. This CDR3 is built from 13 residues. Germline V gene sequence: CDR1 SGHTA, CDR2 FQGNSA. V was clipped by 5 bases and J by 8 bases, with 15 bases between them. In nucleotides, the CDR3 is TGTGCCAGCAGCCCCGATCCGGCCCGGGAAGCTTTCTTT. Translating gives CASSPDPAREAFF.

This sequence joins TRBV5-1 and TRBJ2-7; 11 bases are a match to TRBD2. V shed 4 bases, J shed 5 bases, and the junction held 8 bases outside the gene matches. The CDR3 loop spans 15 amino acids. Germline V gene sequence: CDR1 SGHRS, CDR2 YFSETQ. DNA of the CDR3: TGCGCCAGCAGCGCCTCACTAGCGGGAGTCAACGAGCAGTACTTC. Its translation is CASSASLAGVNEQYF.

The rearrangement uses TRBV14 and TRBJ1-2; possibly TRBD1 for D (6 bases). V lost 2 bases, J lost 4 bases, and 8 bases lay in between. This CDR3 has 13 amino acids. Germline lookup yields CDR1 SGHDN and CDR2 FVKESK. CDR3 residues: CASSQPGAYGYTF. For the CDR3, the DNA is TGTGCCAGCAGCCAACCGGGGGCCTATGGCTACACCTTC.

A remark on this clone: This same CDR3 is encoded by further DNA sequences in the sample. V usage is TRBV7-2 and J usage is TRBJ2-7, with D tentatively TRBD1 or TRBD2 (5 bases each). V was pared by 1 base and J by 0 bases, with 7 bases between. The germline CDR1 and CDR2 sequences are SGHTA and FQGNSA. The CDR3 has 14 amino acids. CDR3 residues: CASSLEGSSYEQYF. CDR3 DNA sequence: TGTGCCAGCAGCTTAGAGGGGAGCTCCTACGAGCAGTACTTC.

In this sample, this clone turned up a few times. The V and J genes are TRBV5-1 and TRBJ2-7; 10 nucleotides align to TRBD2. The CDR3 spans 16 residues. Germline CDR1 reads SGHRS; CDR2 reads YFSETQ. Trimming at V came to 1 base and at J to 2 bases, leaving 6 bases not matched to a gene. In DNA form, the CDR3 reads TGCGCCAGCAGCTTGTATCCTAGCGGGAGTACCTACGAGCAGTACTTC. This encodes CASSLYPSGSTYEQYF.

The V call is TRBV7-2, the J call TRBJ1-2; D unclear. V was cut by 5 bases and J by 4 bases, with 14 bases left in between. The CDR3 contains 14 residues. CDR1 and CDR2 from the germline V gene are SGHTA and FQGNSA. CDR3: CASSPEPGLYGYTF. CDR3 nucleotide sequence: TGTGCCAGCAGCCCGGAGCCGGGTCTCTATGGCTACACCTTC.

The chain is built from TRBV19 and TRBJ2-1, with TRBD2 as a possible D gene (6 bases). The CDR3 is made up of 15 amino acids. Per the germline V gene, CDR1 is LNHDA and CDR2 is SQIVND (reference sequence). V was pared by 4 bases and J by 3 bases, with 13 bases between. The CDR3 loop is CASSTLPGLYNEQFF. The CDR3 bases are TGTGCCAGTAGTACCTTACCGGGACTCTACAATGAGCAGTTCTTC.

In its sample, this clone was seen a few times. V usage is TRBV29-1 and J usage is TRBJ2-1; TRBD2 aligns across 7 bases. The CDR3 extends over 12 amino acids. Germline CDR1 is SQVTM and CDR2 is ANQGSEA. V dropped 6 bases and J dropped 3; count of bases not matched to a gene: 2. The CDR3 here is CSVAGVYNEQFF. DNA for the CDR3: TGCAGCGTCGCGGGAGTCTACAATGAGCAGTTCTTC.